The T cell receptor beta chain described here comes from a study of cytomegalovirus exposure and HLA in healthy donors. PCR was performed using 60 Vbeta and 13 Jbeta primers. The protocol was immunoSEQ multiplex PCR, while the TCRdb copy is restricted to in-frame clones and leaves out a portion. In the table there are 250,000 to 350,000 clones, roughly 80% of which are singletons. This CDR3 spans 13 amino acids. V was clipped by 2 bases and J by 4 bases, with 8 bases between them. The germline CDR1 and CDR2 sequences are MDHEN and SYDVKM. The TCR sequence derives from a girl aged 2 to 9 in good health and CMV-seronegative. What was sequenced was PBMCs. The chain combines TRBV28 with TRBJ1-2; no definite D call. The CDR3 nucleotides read TGTGCCAGCAGTTTAAGCTGGTTCTATGGCTACACCTTC. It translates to CASSLSWFYGYTF.